This is a list of T cell receptor beta chains from one sample in a study of blood T cell repertoires in COVID-19. The method was immunoSEQ multiplex PCR; TCRdb's version includes in-frame clones alone and lacks a portion of them. This table holds around 140,000 clones, approximately 88% found once. Material: peripheral blood. These receptors all come from a man aged 55 to 70 with active or convalescent COVID-19. The CDR3 runs from the conserved cysteine through the conserved F or W. The order of the fields is V gene, clone size, D gene, J gene, CDR3 protein, CDR3 DNA. The D gene is left open where the match is weak. Size is omitted from some rows. Given values are once, few, many or a class for expanded clones.

V: TRBV3-1/TRBV3-2; size: .; D: .; J: TRBJ1-5; CDR3: CASSQGGPDQPQHF; DNA: TGTGCCAGCAGCCAAGGCGGTCCGGATCAGCCCCAGCATTTT
V: TRBV4-1; size: .; D: TRBD1; J: TRBJ1-2; CDR3: CASSPRDRKDYGYTF; DNA: TGCGCCAGCAGCCCAAGGGACAGGAAGGACTATGGCTACACCTTC
V: TRBV11-2; size: .; D: .; J: TRBJ2-7; CDR3: CASSLGIARVDEQYF; DNA: TGTGCCAGCAGCTTAGGGATAGCCAGGGTGGACGAGCAGTACTTC
V: TRBV5-5; size: .; D: TRBD1; J: TRBJ2-3; CDR3: CASSLGQGPDTQYF; DNA: TGTGCCAGCAGCTTAGGACAGGGGCCAGATACGCAGTATTTT
V: TRBV7-6; size: .; D: TRBD1; J: TRBJ2-7; CDR3: CASSQTSGGLNEQYF; DNA: TGTGCCAGCAGTCAGACGTCAGGGGGCTTAAACGAGCAGTACTTC
V: TRBV6-5; size: .; D: .; J: TRBJ1-6; CDR3: CASSYSRAGGNSPLHF; DNA: TGTGCCAGCAGTTACTCGAGGGCAGGCGGTAATTCACCCCTCCACTTT
V: TRBV5-1; size: .; D: TRBD2; J: TRBJ2-3; CDR3: CASTTGGSTSTDTQYF; DNA: TGCGCCAGCACCACGGGGGGTTCTACGAGCACAGATACGCAGTATTTT
V: TRBV7-9; size: .; D: TRBD2; J: TRBJ2-3; CDR3: CASSPRTSGRGSDTQYF; DNA: TGTGCCAGCAGCCCCAGGACTAGCGGGAGGGGGTCCGATACGCAGTATTTT
V: TRBV28; size: .; D: .; J: TRBJ1-3; CDR3: CASSLGGSGNTIYF; DNA: TGTGCCAGCAGTTTAGGAGGGTCTGGAAACACCATATATTTT
V: TRBV5-6; size: few; D: .; J: TRBJ1-5; CDR3: CASSLPGGNQPQHF; DNA: TGTGCCAGCAGCTTGCCAGGGGGCAATCAGCCCCAGCATTTT
V: TRBV10-3; size: .; D: .; J: TRBJ1-2; CDR3: CAISESGGEGYTF; DNA: TGTGCCATCAGTGAGTCAGGGGGTGAAGGCTACACCTTC
V: TRBV4-2; size: .; D: TRBD1; J: TRBJ1-6; CDR3: CASSPASGTGSSPLHF; DNA: TGTGCCAGCAGCCCAGCCTCCGGGACAGGGAGTTCACCCCTCCACTTT
V: TRBV29-1; size: .; D: .; J: TRBJ2-3; CDR3: CSALTSTDTQYF; DNA: TGCAGCGCGTTGACTAGCACAGATACGCAGTATTTT
V: TRBV5-1; size: .; D: TRBD1; J: TRBJ2-7; CDR3: CASSPWTGYEQYF; DNA: TGCGCCAGCAGCCCATGGACAGGCTACGAGCAGTACTTC
V: TRBV12-3/TRBV12-4; size: once; D: .; J: TRBJ2-7; CDR3: CASTRDTSYEQYF; DNA: TGTGCCAGCACCCGGGACACCTCCTACGAGCAGTACTTC
V: TRBV6-2/TRBV6-3; size: few; D: TRBD2; J: TRBJ2-1; CDR3: CASSRSGSPVF; DNA: TGTGCCAGCAGTCGTAGCGGGAGTCCGGTCTTC
V: TRBV18; size: .; D: .; J: TRBJ2-7; CDR3: CASSPLNAGSSYEQYF; DNA: TGTGCCAGCTCACCACTAAATGCAGGAAGCTCCTACGAGCAGTACTTC
V: TRBV7-9; size: .; D: .; J: TRBJ1-4; CDR3: CASTADRLNEKLFF; DNA: TGTGCCAGCACCGCGGACAGACTTAATGAAAAACTGTTTTTT
V: TRBV9; size: .; D: .; J: TRBJ1-5; CDR3: CASSVGGGGNQPQHF; DNA: TGTGCCAGCAGCGTAGGCGGGGGAGGTAATCAGCCCCAGCATTTT
V: TRBV28; size: .; D: .; J: TRBJ1-1; CDR3: CASRQARIEAFF; DNA: TGTGCCAGCAGGCAGGCGCGAATCGAAGCTTTCTTT
V: TRBV13; size: .; D: .; J: TRBJ2-3; CDR3: CASSLSKSGSTDTQYF; DNA: TGTGCCAGCAGCTTGAGTAAGAGCGGGAGCACAGATACGCAGTATTTT
V: TRBV5-6; size: .; D: TRBD2; J: TRBJ2-5; CDR3: CASSRPGAIVGGGQETQYF; DNA: TGTGCCAGCAGCCGCCCTGGGGCAATAGTCGGGGGGGGCCAAGAGACCCAGTACTTC
V: TRBV6-6; size: few; D: .; J: TRBJ1-1; CDR3: CASINRDRTEAFF; DNA: TGTGCCAGCATCAACAGGGATAGGACTGAAGCTTTCTTT
V: TRBV28; size: .; D: TRBD2; J: TRBJ2-1; CDR3: CASSLGVAGGREQFF; DNA: TGTGCCAGCAGTCTGGGTGTAGCGGGAGGACGGGAGCAGTTCTTC
V: TRBV2; size: .; D: TRBD1; J: TRBJ2-7; CDR3: CASSKDRGHYEQYF; DNA: TGTGCCAGCAGCAAGGACAGGGGGCATTACGAGCAGTACTTC
V: TRBV15; size: .; D: .; J: TRBJ1-3; CDR3: CATNQDGISGNTIYF; DNA: TGTGCCACCAACCAGGACGGGATCTCTGGAAACACCATATATTTT
V: TRBV10-3; size: .; D: TRBD2; J: TRBJ2-3; CDR3: CAISESGTGADTQYF; DNA: TGTGCCATCAGTGAGAGCGGGACTGGGGCAGATACGCAGTATTTT
V: TRBV2; size: .; D: .; J: TRBJ2-1; CDR3: CASSEAVRLDGHEQFF; DNA: TGTGCCAGCAGTGAAGCCGTCCGGCTAGATGGTCATGAGCAGTTCTTC
V: TRBV28; size: few; D: .; J: TRBJ2-1; CDR3: CASSLVQYEQFF; DNA: TGTGCCAGCAGTTTAGTGCAGTATGAGCAGTTCTTC
V: TRBV5-1; size: .; D: TRBD1; J: TRBJ2-3; CDR3: CASSLKVVRGTDTQYF; DNA: TGCGCCAGCAGCTTGAAAGTCGTCAGGGGGACAGATACGCAGTATTTT
V: TRBV30; size: .; D: TRBD1; J: TRBJ1-2; CDR3: CAWSRDSPNYGYTF; DNA: TGTGCCTGGAGCCGGGACAGCCCTAACTATGGCTACACCTTC
V: TRBV29-1; size: .; D: TRBD1; J: TRBJ1-1; CDR3: CSARQGRNTEAFF; DNA: TGCAGCGCCAGACAGGGTAGAAACACTGAAGCTTTCTTT
V: TRBV19; size: .; D: TRBD1; J: TRBJ1-5; CDR3: CASSGTGLQPQHF; DNA: TGTGCCAGTAGCGGGACAGGGCTTCAGCCCCAGCATTTT
V: TRBV6-5; size: .; D: .; J: TRBJ2-7; CDR3: CASSRSQGSYEQYF; DNA: TGTGCCAGCAGTCGCTCTCAGGGGAGCTACGAGCAGTACTTC
V: TRBV6-5; size: .; D: .; J: TRBJ1-3; CDR3: CASSPGPGNTIYF; DNA: TGTGCCAGCAGCCCAGGTCCTGGAAACACCATATATTTT
V: TRBV10-3; size: .; D: TRBD1; J: TRBJ2-3; CDR3: CAISESRTGATDTQYF; DNA: TGTGCCATCAGTGAGTCGAGGACAGGGGCCACAGATACGCAGTATTTT
V: TRBV28; size: .; D: TRBD2; J: TRBJ2-7; CDR3: CASSLAGGEQYF; DNA: TGTGCCAGCAGTTTAGCGGGGGGAGAGCAGTACTTC
V: TRBV14; size: .; D: TRBD2; J: TRBJ2-5; CDR3: CASSGTSGRGSTQYF; DNA: TGTGCCAGCAGCGGGACTAGCGGGAGAGGATCGACCCAGTACTTC
V: TRBV28; size: .; D: .; J: TRBJ1-2; CDR3: CASSLIIRQGYGYTF; DNA: TGTGCCAGCAGTTTAATTATCCGCCAGGGCTATGGCTACACCTTC
V: TRBV29-1; size: .; D: TRBD2; J: TRBJ2-7; CDR3: CSVEVLAVKTLSYEQYF; DNA: TGCAGCGTTGAAGTCCTAGCGGTTAAAACCCTCTCCTACGAGCAGTACTTC
V: TRBV12-5; size: .; D: .; J: TRBJ2-1; CDR3: CASGSRIQGYEQFF; DNA: TGTGCTAGTGGGTCGCGCATACAGGGATATGAGCAGTTCTTC
V: TRBV24-1; size: .; D: .; J: TRBJ1-5; CDR3: CATSENRGVDQPQHF; DNA: TGTGCCACCAGTGAAAATAGGGGCGTAGATCAGCCCCAGCATTTT
V: TRBV5-1; size: .; D: TRBD1; J: TRBJ1-1; CDR3: CASSLTATGALNTEAFF; DNA: TGCGCCAGCAGCTTAACGGCGACAGGGGCATTGAACACTGAAGCTTTCTTT
V: TRBV24-1; size: .; D: .; J: TRBJ2-1; CDR3: CATSDRRGSYNEQFF; DNA: TGTGCCACCAGTGATCGAAGGGGCTCCTACAATGAGCAGTTCTTC
V: TRBV5-4; size: .; D: TRBD1; J: TRBJ1-1; CDR3: CASSSPGQADTEAFF; DNA: TGTGCCAGCAGCTCACCGGGACAGGCGGACACTGAAGCTTTCTTT
V: TRBV19; size: .; D: TRBD1; J: TRBJ1-2; CDR3: CASSATGSYGYTF; DNA: TGTGCCAGTAGTGCGACAGGGAGCTATGGCTACACCTTC
V: TRBV24-1; size: .; D: .; J: TRBJ1-2; CDR3: CATSRNRTNYGYTF; DNA: TGTGCCACCAGTCGTAACAGAACTAACTATGGCTACACCTTC